This TCR beta chain was identified during a study of T cells in Graves' hyperthyroidism and ophthalmopathy. As for the study in general: Pretreatment peripheral blood was obtained at initial diagnosis. Overall study results and limits: The majority of expanded thyroid clonotypes above 0.001 also appeared in blood.

Researchers defined stable Graves' hyperthyroidism as no ophthalmopathy progression within 18 months. Trimming removed 5 bases from V and 5 bases from J; junction bases left unmatched: 13. The CDR3 is made up of 18 amino acids. Germline V gives CDR1 MNHEY, CDR2 SMNVEV (reference sequence). Details on this clonotype: Its antigen is not known.

RNA transcripts gave rise to amplified TCR beta CDR3 regions. Using the HTBI primer set, a first-round RT-PCR was run on the TCR CDR3. TCRdb processed the multiplex PCR reads anew with MiXCR; each CDR3 protein has one entry. The repertoire holds about 420,000 distinct CDR3 sequences, with approximately 15% as singletons. Material: blood. The TCR comes from a woman under 30 with Graves' hyperthyroidism. The chain carries TRBV27 and TRBJ1-6, with 9 bases matching TRBD1. The DNA for the CDR3 is TGTGCCAGCAGTCGCAGACCGCCCCGACAGGGGGATAATTCACCCCTCCACTTT. Its translation is CASSRRPPRQGDNSPLHF.